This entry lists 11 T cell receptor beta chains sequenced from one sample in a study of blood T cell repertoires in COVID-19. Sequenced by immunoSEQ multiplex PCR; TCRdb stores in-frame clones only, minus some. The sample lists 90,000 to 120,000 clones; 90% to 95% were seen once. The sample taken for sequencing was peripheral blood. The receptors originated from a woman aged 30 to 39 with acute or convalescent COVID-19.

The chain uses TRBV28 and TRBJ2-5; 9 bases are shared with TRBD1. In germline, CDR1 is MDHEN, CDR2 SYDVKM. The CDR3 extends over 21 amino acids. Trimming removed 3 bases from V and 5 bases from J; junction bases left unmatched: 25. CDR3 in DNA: TGTGCCAGCAGTTTGTACAGTTACCGGGACAGGGCTGAGTCTAGCGACGAGACCCAGTACTTC. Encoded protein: CASSLYSYRDRAESSDETQYF.

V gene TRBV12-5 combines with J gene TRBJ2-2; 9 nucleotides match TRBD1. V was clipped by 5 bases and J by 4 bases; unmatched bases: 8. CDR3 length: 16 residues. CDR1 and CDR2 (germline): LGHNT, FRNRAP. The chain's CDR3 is CASGHKPTGGTGELFF. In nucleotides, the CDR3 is TGTGCTAGTGGTCACAAGCCGACAGGGGGCACCGGGGAGCTGTTTTTT.

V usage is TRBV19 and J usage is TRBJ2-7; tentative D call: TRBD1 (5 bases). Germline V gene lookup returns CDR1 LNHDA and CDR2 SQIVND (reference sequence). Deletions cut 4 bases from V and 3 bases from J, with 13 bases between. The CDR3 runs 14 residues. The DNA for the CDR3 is TGTGCCAGTAGTAAACCAGGGTTTCGCTACGAGCAGTACTTC. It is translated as CASSKPGFRYEQYF.

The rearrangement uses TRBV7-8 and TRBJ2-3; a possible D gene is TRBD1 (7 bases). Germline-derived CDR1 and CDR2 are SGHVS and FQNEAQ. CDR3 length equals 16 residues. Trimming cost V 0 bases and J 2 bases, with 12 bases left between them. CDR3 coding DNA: TGTGCCAGCAGCTTAGCGCAGGGGGGTGACACAGATACGCAGTATTTT. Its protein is CASSLAQGGDTDTQYF.

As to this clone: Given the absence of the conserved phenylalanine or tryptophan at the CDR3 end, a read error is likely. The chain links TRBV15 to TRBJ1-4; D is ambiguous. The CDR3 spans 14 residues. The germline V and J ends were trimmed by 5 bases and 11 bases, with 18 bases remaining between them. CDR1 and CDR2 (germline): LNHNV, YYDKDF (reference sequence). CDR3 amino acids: CATSARSLGGKLFY. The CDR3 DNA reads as TGTGCCACCAGCGCTCGTTCACTGGGAGGGAAACTGTTTTAT.

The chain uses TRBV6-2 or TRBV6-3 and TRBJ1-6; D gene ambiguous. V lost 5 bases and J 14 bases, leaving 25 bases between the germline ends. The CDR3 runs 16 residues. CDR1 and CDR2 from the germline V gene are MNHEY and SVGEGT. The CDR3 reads CASSVFLTGKKESLHF. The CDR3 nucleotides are TGTGCCAGCAGTGTATTCTTGACGGGGAAAAAGGAATCCCTCCACTTT.

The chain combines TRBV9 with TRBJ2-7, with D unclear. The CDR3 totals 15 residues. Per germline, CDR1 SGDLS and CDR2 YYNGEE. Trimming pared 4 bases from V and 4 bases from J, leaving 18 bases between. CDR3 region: CASSPDWFSYYEQYF. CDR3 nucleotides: TGTGCCAGCAGCCCCGACTGGTTCTCCTATTACGAGCAGTACTTC.

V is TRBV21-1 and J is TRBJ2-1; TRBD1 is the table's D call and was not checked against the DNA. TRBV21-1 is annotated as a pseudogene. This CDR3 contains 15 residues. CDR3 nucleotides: TGTGCCAGCAGCGCACCGGGACAGTCCGACAATGAGCAGTTCTTC. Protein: CASSAPGQSDNEQFF.

The CDR3 bases are TGTGCCAGCAGTGAGGTGGGGCTTAGCAATCAGCCCCAGCATTTT. Amino acids: CASSEVGLSNQPQHF. The chain recombines TRBV2 with TRBJ1-5, with D tentatively TRBD1 (5 bases). The CDR3 spans 15 residues. Deletions cut 3 bases from V and 0 bases from J, with 9 bases between. In germline, CDR1 is SNHLY, CDR2 FYNNEI.

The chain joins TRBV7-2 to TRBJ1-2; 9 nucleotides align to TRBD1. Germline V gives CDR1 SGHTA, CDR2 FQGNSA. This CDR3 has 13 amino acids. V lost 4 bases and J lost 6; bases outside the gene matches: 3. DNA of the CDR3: TGTGCCAGCAGCTGGGGACAGGGAGATGGCTACACCTTC. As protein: CASSWGQGDGYTF.

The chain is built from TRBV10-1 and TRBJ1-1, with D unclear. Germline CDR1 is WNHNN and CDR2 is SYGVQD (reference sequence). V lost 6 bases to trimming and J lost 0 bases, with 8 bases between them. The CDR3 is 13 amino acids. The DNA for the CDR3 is TGCGCCAGCAGCCAGGCCCTGAACACTGAAGCTTTCTTT. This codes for CASSQALNTEAFF.